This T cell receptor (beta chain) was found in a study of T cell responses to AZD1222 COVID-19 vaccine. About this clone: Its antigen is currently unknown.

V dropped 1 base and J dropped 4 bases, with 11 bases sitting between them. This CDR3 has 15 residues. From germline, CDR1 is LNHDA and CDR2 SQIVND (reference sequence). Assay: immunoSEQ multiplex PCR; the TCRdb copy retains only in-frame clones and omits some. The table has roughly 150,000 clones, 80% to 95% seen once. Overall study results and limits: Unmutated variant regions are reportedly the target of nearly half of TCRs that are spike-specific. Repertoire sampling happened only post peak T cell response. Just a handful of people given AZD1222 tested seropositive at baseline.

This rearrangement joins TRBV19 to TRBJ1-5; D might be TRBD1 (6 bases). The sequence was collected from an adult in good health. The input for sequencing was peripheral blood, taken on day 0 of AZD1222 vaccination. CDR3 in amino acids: CASSIGDRLNQPQHF. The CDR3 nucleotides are TGTGCCAGTAGTATAGGAGACAGGCTGAATCAGCCCCAGCATTTT.